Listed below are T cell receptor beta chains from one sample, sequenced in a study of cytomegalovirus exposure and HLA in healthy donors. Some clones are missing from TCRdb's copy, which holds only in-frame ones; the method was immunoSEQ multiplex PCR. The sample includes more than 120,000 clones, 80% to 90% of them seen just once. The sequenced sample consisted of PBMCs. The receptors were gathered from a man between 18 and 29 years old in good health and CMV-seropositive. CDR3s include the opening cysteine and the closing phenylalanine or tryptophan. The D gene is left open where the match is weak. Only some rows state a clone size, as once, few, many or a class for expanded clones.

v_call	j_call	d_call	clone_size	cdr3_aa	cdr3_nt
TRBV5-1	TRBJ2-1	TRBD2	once	CASSLARTSGPRASYNEQFF	TGCGCCAGCAGCTTGGCCCGGACTAGCGGGCCCCGGGCATCTTACAATGAGCAGTTCTTC
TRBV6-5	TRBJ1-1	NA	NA	CASSYPGTGKAFF	TGTGCCAGCAGTTACCCCGGAACAGGGAAAGCTTTCTTT
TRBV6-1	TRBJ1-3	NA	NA	CASSRPDTGNTIYF	TGTGCCAGCAGTCGACCAGACACTGGAAACACCATATATTTT
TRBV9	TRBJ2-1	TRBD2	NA	CASSPRTSADEQFF	TGTGCCAGCAGCCCCCGGACTAGCGCCGATGAGCAGTTCTTC
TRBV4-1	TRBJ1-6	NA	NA	CASSQHRMANSPLHF	TGCGCCAGCAGCCAACACAGGATGGCGAATTCACCCCTCCACTTT
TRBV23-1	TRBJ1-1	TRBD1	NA	CASSQSQQGAENTEAFF	TGCGCCAGCAGTCAATCGCAACAGGGGGCAGAGAACACTGAAGCTTTCTTT
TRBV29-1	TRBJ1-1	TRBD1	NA	CSPIRQGKNTEAFF	TGCAGCCCGATACGACAGGGAAAGAACACTGAAGCTTTCTTT
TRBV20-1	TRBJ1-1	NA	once	CSAPHGPEAFF	TGCAGTGCTCCCCATGGCCCTGAAGCTTTCTTT
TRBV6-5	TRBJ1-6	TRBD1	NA	CASSIRTGGDSPLHF	TGTGCCAGCAGTATCCGGACAGGGGGCGATTCACCCCTCCACTTT
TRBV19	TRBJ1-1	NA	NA	CASSIAEGPNTEAFF	TGTGCCAGTAGTATAGCGGAGGGACCGAACACTGAAGCTTTCTTT
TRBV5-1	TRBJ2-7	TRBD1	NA	CASSPQGTGKESEQYF	TGCGCCAGCAGCCCCCAAGGGACAGGGAAAGAGTCCGAGCAGTACTTC
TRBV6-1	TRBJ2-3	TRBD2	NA	CASRRTSASTDTQYF	TGTGCCAGCAGACGGACTAGCGCTAGCACAGATACGCAGTATTTT
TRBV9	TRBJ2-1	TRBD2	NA	CASSVVAGVSYNEQFF	TGTGCCAGCAGCGTAGTAGCGGGGGTCTCCTACAATGAGCAGTTCTTC
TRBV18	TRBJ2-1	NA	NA	CASSPGEHGEQFF	TGTGCCAGCTCACCGGGCGAGCACGGTGAGCAGTTCTTC
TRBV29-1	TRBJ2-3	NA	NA	CSVEDPTISTDTQYF	TGCAGCGTTGAAGATCCCACTATTAGCACAGATACGCAGTATTTT
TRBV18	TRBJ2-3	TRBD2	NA	CASASHRGGTDTQYF	TGTGCCAGCGCTTCTCATCGGGGGGGCACAGATACGCAGTATTTT
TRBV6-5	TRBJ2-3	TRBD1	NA	CASAIGQGTDTQYF	TGTGCCAGCGCGATCGGACAGGGAACAGATACGCAGTATTTT
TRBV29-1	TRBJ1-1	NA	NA	CSVAQVSRDTEAFF	TGCAGCGTCGCACAGGTCTCACGGGACACTGAAGCTTTCTTT
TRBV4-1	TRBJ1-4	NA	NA	CASSLGGSKLFF	TGCGCCAGCAGCCTGGGGGGGTCTAAACTGTTTTTT
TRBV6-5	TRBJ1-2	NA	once	CASRSGSGYTF	TGTGCCAGCAGATCAGGGTCTGGCTACACCTTC
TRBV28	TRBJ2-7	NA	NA	CASSLPQRANYEQYF	TGTGCCAGCAGTTTACCTCAGCGGGCGAACTACGAGCAGTACTTC
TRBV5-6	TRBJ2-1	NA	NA	CASSLVGAEFF	TGTGCCAGCAGCTTGGTGGGGGCGGAGTTCTTC
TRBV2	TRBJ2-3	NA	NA	CASGGRTDTQYF	TGTGCCAGCGGAGGTCGCACAGATACGCAGTATTTT
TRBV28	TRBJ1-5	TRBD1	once	CASQSSGTGHHTPQHF	TGTGCCAGCCAATCCTCCGGGACAGGACATCATACGCCCCAGCATTTT
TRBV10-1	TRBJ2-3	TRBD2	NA	CASSPSMAGGDTDTQYF	TGCGCCAGCAGCCCTAGTATGGCGGGAGGAGACACAGATACGCAGTATTTT
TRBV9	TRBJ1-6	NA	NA	CASSAGEDSPLHF	TGTGCCAGCAGCGCGGGGGAGGATTCACCCCTCCACTTT
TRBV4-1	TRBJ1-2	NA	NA	CASSHPTTVTWTF	TGCGCCAGCAGCCATCCCACGACTGTGACGTGGACCTTC
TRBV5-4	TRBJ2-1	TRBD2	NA	CASSPEREGYNEQFF	TGTGCCAGCAGCCCAGAGCGGGAGGGATACAATGAGCAGTTCTTC
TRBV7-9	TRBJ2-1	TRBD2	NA	CASSYRTSPVYNEQFF	TGTGCCAGCAGTTACCGGACTAGCCCTGTATACAATGAGCAGTTCTTC
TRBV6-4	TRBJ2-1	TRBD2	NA	CASSRTSGSNEQFF	TGTGCCAGCAGTAGGACTAGCGGGAGCAATGAGCAGTTCTTC
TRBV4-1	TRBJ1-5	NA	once	CASSHDRGGNQPQHF	TGCGCCAGCAGCCACGATAGGGGCGGCAATCAGCCCCAGCATTTT
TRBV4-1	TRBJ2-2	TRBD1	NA	CASSQGQGFAGELFF	TGCGCCAGCAGCCAGGGACAGGGGTTCGCCGGGGAGCTGTTTTTT
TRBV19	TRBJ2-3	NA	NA	CASSIVYTDTQYF	TGTGCCAGTAGTATAGTCTACACAGATACGCAGTATTTT
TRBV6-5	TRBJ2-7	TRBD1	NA	CASSQRDSYYEQYF	TGTGCCAGCAGCCAACGGGACAGCTACTACGAGCAGTACTTC
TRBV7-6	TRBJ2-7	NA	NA	CASSPRQGSEQYF	TGTGCCAGCAGCCCGCGTCAGGGATCCGAGCAGTACTTC
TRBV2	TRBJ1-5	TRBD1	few	CASSGLDRQPQHF	TGTGCCAGCAGTGGGCTGGACAGGCAGCCCCAGCATTTT
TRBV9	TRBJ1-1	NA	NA	CASSVGQDMNTEAFF	TGTGCCAGCAGCGTAGGGCAGGACATGAACACTGAAGCTTTCTTT
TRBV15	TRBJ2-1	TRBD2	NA	CATSSQSTSGTGGEQFF	TGTGCCACCAGCTCGCAATCGACTAGCGGGACCGGTGGTGAGCAGTTCTTC
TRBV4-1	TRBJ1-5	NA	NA	CASSQGISNQPQHF	TGCGCCAGCAGCCAAGGCATTAGTAATCAGCCCCAGCATTTT
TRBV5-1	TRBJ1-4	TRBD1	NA	CASSFSGQGGEKLFF	TGCGCCAGCAGCTTTTCGGGACAGGGAGGAGAAAAACTGTTTTTT
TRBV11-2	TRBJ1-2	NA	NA	CASSLAGGQGYGYTF	TGTGCCAGCAGCTTAGCCGGTGGGCAGGGCTATGGCTACACCTTC
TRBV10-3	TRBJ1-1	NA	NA	CAISERQAEAFF	TGTGCCATCAGTGAGAGGCAGGCTGAAGCTTTCTTT
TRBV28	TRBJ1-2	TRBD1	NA	CASSYRTGGSYGYTF	TGTGCCAGCAGTTACCGGACAGGCGGATCCTATGGCTACACCTTC
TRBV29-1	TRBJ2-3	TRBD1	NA	CSVVKGADTQYF	TGCAGCGTTGTAAAGGGGGCGGATACGCAGTATTTT
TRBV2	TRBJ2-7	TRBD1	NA	CASIAGQGYEQYF	TGTGCCAGCATTGCGGGACAGGGTTACGAGCAGTACTTC
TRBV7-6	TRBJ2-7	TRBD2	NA	CASSPQTSGSLNEQYF	TGTGCCAGCAGCCCACAAACTAGCGGGAGTCTCAACGAGCAGTACTTC
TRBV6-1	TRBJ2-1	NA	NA	CASPPAPHYNEQFF	TGTGCCAGCCCCCCAGCGCCCCACTACAATGAGCAGTTCTTC
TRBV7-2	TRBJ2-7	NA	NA	CASSFSPLVSNEQYF	TGTGCCAGCAGCTTCTCTCCACTAGTATCCAACGAGCAGTACTTC
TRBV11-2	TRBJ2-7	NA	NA	CASSPLGGRNEQYF	TGTGCCAGCAGCCCCCTCGGGGGACGGAACGAGCAGTACTTC
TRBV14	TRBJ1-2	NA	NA	CASSRRDSYGYTF	TGTGCCAGCAGCCGCCGGGATTCCTATGGCTACACCTTC
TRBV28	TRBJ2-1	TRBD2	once	CASSLAGGLYNEQFF	TGTGCCAGCAGTTTAGCGGGAGGTCTCTACAATGAGCAGTTCTTC
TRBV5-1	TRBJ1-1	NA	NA	CASSLGIGANTEAFF	TGCGCCAGCAGCTTGGGTATAGGGGCCAACACTGAAGCTTTCTTT
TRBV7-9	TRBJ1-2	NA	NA	CASSPYRTDYYGYTF	TGTGCCAGCAGCCCTTACCGGACAGACTATTATGGCTACACCTTC
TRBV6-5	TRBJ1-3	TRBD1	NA	CASSRDRGRNTIYF	TGTGCCAGCAGCCGGGACAGGGGGCGAAACACCATATATTTT
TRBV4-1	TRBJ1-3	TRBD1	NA	CASSLDRGRGNTIYF	TGCGCCAGCAGCCTCGACAGGGGTCGAGGAAACACCATATATTTT
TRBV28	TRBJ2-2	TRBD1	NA	CASSPRQGLGLGELFF	TGTGCCAGCAGTCCAAGACAGGGGTTGGGGTTGGGGGAGCTGTTTTTT
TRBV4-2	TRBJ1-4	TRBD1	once	CASSPSGTGGGEKLFF	TGTGCCAGCAGCCCCTCGGGGACAGGGGGCGGAGAAAAACTGTTTTTT
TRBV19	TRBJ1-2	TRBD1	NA	CASLGGWSYGYTF	TGTGCCAGTTTAGGGGGCTGGAGCTATGGCTACACCTTC
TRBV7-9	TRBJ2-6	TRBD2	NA	CASSLSSGTTGANVLTF	TGTGCCAGCAGCTTGTCTAGCGGGACAACTGGGGCCAACGTCCTGACTTTC
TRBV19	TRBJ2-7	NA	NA	CASSYGLSSYEQYF	TGTGCCAGTAGTTATGGCTTAAGCTCCTACGAGCAGTACTTC